This T cell receptor (beta chain) was identified during a study of early T cells in non-severe SARS-CoV-2 infection. TCRdb reanalysed the 5' RACE reads using MiXCR and keeps one entry per CDR3 protein. Among tens of thousands of distinct CDR3 sequences listed, 5.5% to 6.5% were seen once. There are 15 residues in the CDR3. V gave up 5 bases and J gave up 2 bases, with 16 bases separating them. This clonotype was counted ten times or more. The V and J genes are TRBV12-3 or TRBV12-4 and TRBJ2-7, with a possible D match to TRBD1 (5 bases). Sequencing was carried out using whole blood. The receptor was isolated from an adult who was a healthcare worker with PCR-confirmed SARS-CoV-2 infection or an uninfected control (not recorded which). CDR3 sequence reads: CASSLGWGLTYEQYF. Written as DNA, the CDR3 is TGTGCCAGCAGTCTCGGTTGGGGCCTTACCTACGAGCAGTACTTC.